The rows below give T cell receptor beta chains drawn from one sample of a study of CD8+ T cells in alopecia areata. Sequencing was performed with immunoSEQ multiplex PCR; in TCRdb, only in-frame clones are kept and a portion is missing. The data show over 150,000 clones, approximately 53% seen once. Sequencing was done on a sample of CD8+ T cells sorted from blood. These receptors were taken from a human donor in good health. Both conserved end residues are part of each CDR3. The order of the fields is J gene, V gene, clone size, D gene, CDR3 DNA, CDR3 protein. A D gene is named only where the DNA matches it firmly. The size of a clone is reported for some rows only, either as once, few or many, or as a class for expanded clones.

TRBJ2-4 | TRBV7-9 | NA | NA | TGTGCCAGCAGCTACACGCCGACCGGGGGCAAAAACATTCAGTACTTC | CASSYTPTGGKNIQYF
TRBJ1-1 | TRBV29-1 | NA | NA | TGCAGCCTGGAAATAGCCATGAACACTGAAGCTTTCTTT | CSLEIAMNTEAFF
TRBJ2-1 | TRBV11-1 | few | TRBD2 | TGTGCCAGCAGCACGACTAGCGGGGGGATACAATGGGAGCAGTTCTTC | CASSTTSGGIQWEQFF
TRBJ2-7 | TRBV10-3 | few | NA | TGTGCCATCAGTGAGTCGAGGGGCGAGCAGTACTTC | CAISESRGEQYF
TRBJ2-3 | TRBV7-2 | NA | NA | TGTGCCAGCAGACCATTGCGGGGGCACCTCACAGATACGCAGTATTTT | CASRPLRGHLTDTQYF
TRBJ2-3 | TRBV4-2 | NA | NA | TGTGCCAGCAGCCCTCGGACGAGCATCACAGATACGCAGTATTTT | CASSPRTSITDTQYF
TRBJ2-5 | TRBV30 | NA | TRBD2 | TGTGCCTGGAGTGGATTAGCGGGGCAAGAGACCCAGTACTTC | CAWSGLAGQETQYF
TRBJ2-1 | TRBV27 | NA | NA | TGTGCCAGCAGTTTAGACAGACTAAACTACAATGAGCAGTTCTTC | CASSLDRLNYNEQFF
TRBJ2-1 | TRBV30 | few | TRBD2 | TGTGCCTGGAGTGCCGTGGGGGGGGCCTACAATGAGCAGTTCTTC | CAWSAVGGAYNEQFF
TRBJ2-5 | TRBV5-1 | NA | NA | TGCGCCAGCAGCGCTGGAGAGACCCAGTACTTC | CASSAGETQYF
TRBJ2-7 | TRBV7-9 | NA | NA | TGTGCCAGCAGCTTAGCCGCCGGAAACGAGCAGTACTTC | CASSLAAGNEQYF
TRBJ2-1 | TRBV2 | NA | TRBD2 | TGTGCCAGCCTCCTCTCGGCCGGTCCTAGCGGTGAGCAGTTCTTC | CASLLSAGPSGEQFF
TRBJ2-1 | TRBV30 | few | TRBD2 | TGTGCCTGGACCCGACTAGCGGGGGACAATGAGCAGTTCTTC | CAWTRLAGDNEQFF
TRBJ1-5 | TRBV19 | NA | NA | TGTGCCAGTAGTGGCAGGGATTATAGCAATCAGCCCCAGCATTTT | CASSGRDYSNQPQHF
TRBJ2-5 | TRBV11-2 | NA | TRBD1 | TGTGCCAGCAGGGATTTACAGGGGATGACCCAAGAGACCCAGTACTTC | CASRDLQGMTQETQYF
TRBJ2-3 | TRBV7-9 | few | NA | TGTGCCAGCAGCCGGGACAAGCTCACAGATACGCAGTATTTT | CASSRDKLTDTQYF
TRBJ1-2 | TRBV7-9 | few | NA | TGTGCCAGCAGACAATATGGCTACACCTTC | CASRQYGYTF
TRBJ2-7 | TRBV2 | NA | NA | TGTGCCACGACGGGCTCATCAGAGGGGCAGTACTTC | CATTGSSEGQYF
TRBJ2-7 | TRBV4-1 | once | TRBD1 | TGCGCCAGCAGCCCGGGACAGAATGCCGAGCAGTACTTC | CASSPGQNAEQYF